This TCR beta chain appears in the sequencing data of a study of beta chain features in type 1 diabetes. Overall study findings and caveats: For TCRB rearrangement, an influence of HLA type remained unresolved here. Compared with healthy donors, patients appeared to share more similar naive, central memory and regulatory TCRB repertoires.

The authors reverse transcribed all of the isolated RNA, so sequencing captured expressed TCRB transcripts. Using immunoSEQ multiplex PCR, the repertoire was profiled, and TCRdb retains in-frame clones only, with some absent. The data contain roughly 230,000 clones, 7.5% to 10% of them seen just once; the ten biggest clones take up just under 0.035%. This clone was seen just once. Antigen specificity is unknown. Germline values: CDR1 SGHTA, CDR2 FQGNSA. The CDR3 spans 13 residues. V lost 5 bases, J lost 3 bases, and 11 bases lay in between. The receptor was derived from a woman younger than 35 in good health. V gene TRBV7-2 combines with J gene TRBJ2-7; D is perhaps TRBD2 (6 bases). The material sequenced was naive CD4+ T cells from blood. CDR3: CASSRSGSYEQYF. DNA for the CDR3: TGTGCCAGCAGCCGTAGCGGAAGCTACGAGCAGTACTTC.